This paragraph covers one T cell receptor beta chain sequence. This CDR3 is 18 amino acids long. Germline loops: CDR1 SGHTA, CDR2 FQGNSA. With 0 bases clipped from V and 2 bases from J, the junction kept 10 bases outside the gene matches. Combining a sample-barcoded 5' primer with a J-beta primer mix, a second PCR ran for roughly 7 to 12 cycles. MiXCR, applied by TCRdb to the 5' RACE reads, yields one record per CDR3 protein. The data show roughly 1.9 million distinct CDR3 sequences, 39% seen once. The source of the sample is a study of blood T cells in healthy people across ages. V and J are TRBV7-2 and TRBJ2-3; 8 bases are shared with TRBD2. Sequenced material: blood. This clonotype was sampled from a human donor in good health. The CDR3 loop is CASSLANLAGGPTDTQYF. The CDR3 DNA is TGTGCCAGCAGCTTAGCTAACCTGGCGGGGGGACCCACAGATACGCAGTATTTT.